These 25 T cell receptor gamma chains were all obtained from the same sample, sequenced in a study of γδ T cells in repeated Plasmodium falciparum infection. Bulk repertoires came from Vgamma9/Vdelta2+ or Vdelta2-negative gammadelta T cells flow-sorted from PBMC. TCRdb used CATT to re-call clones from the multiplex PCR reads. This sample has about 30,000 gamma-chain clones, with roughly 1.4% found just once. The specimen sequenced was gamma-delta T cells from blood. The receptors shown here come from a pool of human donors (malaria-infected and uninfected, not separated).

With respect to this clone: This likely reflects a read error, since a far larger clone is one base away. The identical CDR3 is also encoded by other nucleotide sequences in the sample. V is TRGV4 and J is TRGJ1 or TRGJ2. Germline matching of the DNA provided the J gene here, since TCRdb leaves it blank. The CDR3 sequence is 11 residues long. Germline lookup yields CDR1 EGSTGY and CDR2 YDSYTSSV. V lost 6 bases and J lost 7; bases outside the gene matches: 6. The CDR3 loop is CATWLGYKKLF. The DNA for the CDR3 is TGTGCCACCTGGCTGGGGTATAAGAAACTCTTT.

As to this clone: TCRdb shows a much larger clone's protein in place of this DNA's translation, and the two differ at residue 5, likely through a read error; the protein shown is translated from the DNA. V usage is TRGV2 and J usage is TRGJ1 or TRGJ2. TCRdb leaves out the J gene; it was filled in here by matching the DNA to germline. Germline CDR1 reads EGSNGY; CDR2 reads YDSYNSKV. This CDR3 spans 11 amino acids. The CDR3 here is CATWGGRKKLF. Here the CDR3 DNA reads TGTGCCACCTGGGGCGGGCGGAAGAAACTCTTT.

Worth noting for this clone: A far larger clone is a single base away, which makes a read error likely. The same CDR3 arises from other DNA sequences in this sample as well. J is TRGJ1 or TRGJ2 and V is TRGV2. Here the J gene was assigned by germline matching of the DNA, as TCRdb has none. This CDR3 spans 13 amino acids. Per the germline V gene, CDR1 is EGSNGY and CDR2 is YDSYNSKV. V lost 2 bases and J lost 10; bases outside the gene matches: 11. The CDR3 spells CATWDVYCYKKLF. The CDR3 coding sequence is TGTGCCACCTGGGACGTTTATTGTTACAAGAAACTCTTT.

This clone was seen repeatedly, ten times or more. The protein TCRdb gives is from a much larger clone and does not agree with this DNA's translation at residue 6, likely a read error; the protein shown here comes from the DNA. The CDR3 nucleotides read TGTGCCTTGTGGGGCGGTAAAGAGTTGGGCAAAAAAATCAAGGTATTT. It specifies CALWGGKELGKKIKVF. The chain carries TRGV9 and TRGJP. The CDR3 spans 16 residues. Germline values: CDR1 GITISATS, CDR2 ISYDGTV (reference sequence). The V and J ends lost 5 bases and 5 bases, in that order; junction bases with no gene match: 6.

This clone was detected only a few times. A far larger clone is one nucleotide away, so this likely arose from a read error. The rearrangement joins TRGV9 to TRGJ1 or TRGJ2. CDR1 GITISATS and CDR2 ISYDGTV come from the germline V gene (reference sequence). The CDR3 totals 14 residues. For the CDR3, the DNA is TGTGCCTTGTGGGAGTACCCGAATTATTATAAGAAGCTCTTT. This encodes CALWEYPNYYKKLF.

This clone has a count of ten or more. The TCRdb protein comes from a much larger clone and disagrees with this DNA's translation at residue 12, likely due to a read error; the protein given here is derived from the DNA. The J gene is uncalled and the V gene is TRGV4. This CDR3 has 14 amino acids. Per germline, CDR1 EGSTGY and CDR2 YDSYTSSV. CDR3 sequence: CATWDYSSDWIRTF. The CDR3 DNA sequence: TGTGCCACCTGGGATTACAGTAGTGATTGGATCAGGACGTTT.

As for this clone: Given a far larger clone just one base away, this is likely a sequencing read error. Distinct nucleotide sequences in the sample also encode this CDR3. The chain employs TRGV3 and TRGJ1 or TRGJ2. The J gene was missing in TCRdb and was found by matching the end of the DNA to germline. The germline V gene encodes CDR1 VTNTFY and CDR2 YDVSTARD (reference sequence). The CDR3 runs to 11 residues. As DNA, the CDR3 is TGCGCCACCTGGGACAATGTTCGGAAACTCTTT. Residues: CATWDNVRKLF.

This clone appeared many times. A far larger clone is a single base away, which makes a read error likely. This specimen includes other DNA sequences encoding the same CDR3. The rearrangement joins TRGV9 to TRGJP. The CDR3 spans 18 residues. CDR1 is GITISATS, CDR2 ISYDGTV, per germline (reference sequence). The CDR3 DNA follows: TGTGCCTTGTGGGAGGTGCATGAATCAGAGTTAGGCAAAAAAATCAAGGTATTT. Translated: CALWEVHESELGKKIKVF.

Concerning this clone itself: The protein held in TCRdb is that of a much larger clone and does not match this DNA's translation at residue 5, likely because of a read error; the protein shown is translated from the DNA. V usage is TRGV2 and J usage is TRGJP1. Here the J gene was assigned by germline matching of the DNA, as TCRdb has none. The CDR3 sequence is 13 residues long. Germline assignment: CDR1 EGSNGY and CDR2 YDSYNSKV. The CDR3 bases are TGTGCCACCTGGGGCGGGCACTGTTGGTTCAAGATATTT. This gives the protein CATWGGHCWFKIF.

This clone was detected a few times. TCRdb shows a much larger clone's protein in place of this DNA's translation, and the two differ at residue 5, likely through a read error; the protein shown is translated from the DNA. This CDR3 reads CATWEAQWYKKLF. CDR3 DNA: TGTGCCACCTGGGAGGCCCAATGGTATAAGAAACTCTTT. The chain joins TRGV3 to TRGJ1 or TRGJ2. TCRdb records no J gene; here it was assigned by comparing the DNA to germline. Germline values: CDR1 VTNTFY, CDR2 YDVSTARD (reference sequence). After removal of 4 bases from V and 7 bases from J, the junction contained 10 bases not matched to a gene. The CDR3 has 13 amino acids.

This clone has a handful of counts. The TCRdb protein comes from a much larger clone and disagrees with this DNA's translation at residues 3 and 14, likely due to a read error; the protein given here is derived from the DNA. The chain carries TRGV3 and TRGJP2. Germline V gives CDR1 VTNTFY, CDR2 YDVSTARD (reference sequence). CDR3 length equals 18 residues. CDR3 nucleotides: TGTGCCTCCTGGGACAGGCTTTACGTGGGTCGTAGTGATGGGATCAAGACGTTT. This codes for CASWDRLYVGRSDGIKTF.

Comment on this clone: TCRdb assigns this DNA the protein of a much larger clone, which departs from its translation at residue 13; this likely reflects a read error, and the protein shown comes from translating the DNA. The chain combines TRGV9 with TRGJ1 or TRGJ2. Matching the DNA to germline supplied the J gene, which TCRdb does not give. Germline CDR1 is GITISATS and CDR2 is ISYDGTV (reference sequence). This CDR3 is 18 amino acids long. The CDR3 sequence: CALWEVSQGLSNCYKKLF. The CDR3 DNA is TGTGCCTTGTGGGAGGTATCCCAAGGGCTATCGAATTGTTATAAGAAACTCTTT.

This clone turned up a few times. The TCRdb protein, from a much larger clone, departs from this DNA's translation at residue 5, likely by read error; the protein shown derives from the DNA. The rearrangement links TRGV9 to TRGJ1 or TRGJ2. The CDR3 is made up of 12 amino acids. The V gene's germline CDR1 is GITISATS and CDR2 ISYDGTV (reference sequence). After removal of 5 bases from V and 16 bases from J, the junction contained 17 bases not matched to a gene. The CDR3, as DNA: TGTGCCTTGTGGGGCCTGAAAAATGGGGGGCTCTTT. Its translation: CALWGLKNGGLF.

Worth noting for this clone: Relative to the germline gene, one junction end is altered; a read error may explain this. V and J are TRGV9 and TRGJP. Germline V lookup: CDR1 GITISATS, CDR2 ISYDGTV (reference sequence). The CDR3 loop spans 16 amino acids. Here the CDR3 DNA reads TGTGCCTTGAGGAAAGTGAGCGAGTTGGGCACAAAAATCAAGGTATTT. As protein: CALRKVSELGTKIKVF.

This clone was seen a handful of times. A far larger clone is off by one base, so a read error is likely. CDR3: CATWDGRGKKLF. CDR3 DNA sequence: TGTGCCACCTGGGACGGGAGAGGTAAGAAACTCTTT. The V call is TRGV2, the J call TRGJ1 or TRGJ2. The J gene was missing in TCRdb and was found by matching the end of the DNA to germline. With V trimmed by 0 bases and J by 9 bases, 5 bases remained unmatched. Germline CDR1 and CDR2: EGSNGY and YDSYNSKV. CDR3 length equals 12 residues.

Turning to this clone: Translating this DNA gives a protein that differs at residue 10 from the TCRdb one, which belongs to a much larger clone; a read error is likely, and the protein shown is this translation. No J gene was named, though the V gene is TRGV3. The CDR3 contains 12 residues. From germline, CDR1 is VTNTFY and CDR2 YDVSTARD (reference sequence). The CDR3 sequence: CATWDRLNKELF. CDR3 coding DNA: TGTGCCACCTGGGACAGGCTCAATAAGGAACTCTTT.

This clone was found a few times. The protein that TCRdb holds for this DNA derives from a much larger clone and differs from the translated DNA at residue 11, which likely indicates a read error; the protein shown here is translated from the DNA. In DNA form, the CDR3 reads TGTGCCTTGTGGGAGGTGCAATCCGAGTTGGACAAAAAAATCAAGGTATTT. Its protein product is CALWEVQSELDKKIKVF. The chain joins TRGV9 to TRGJP. TCRdb carries no J gene annotation; the J gene was assigned here by matching the DNA with germline. The CDR3 runs 17 residues. Germline assignment: CDR1 GITISATS and CDR2 ISYDGTV (reference sequence).

Details on this clone: TCRdb pairs this DNA with a much larger clone's protein that differs at residue 3, likely a read error; the protein shown was translated from the DNA. The chain has TRGV2 and TRGJ1 or TRGJ2. TCRdb gives no J gene; it was assigned here by matching the DNA to germline. CDR1 and CDR2 from the germline V gene are EGSNGY and YDSYNSKV. The CDR3 has 13 amino acids. The CDR3 spells CAPWDVLNYKKLF. CDR3 DNA: TGTGCCCCCTGGGACGTACTAAATTATAAGAAACTCTTT.

Many counts were recorded for this clone. The V call is TRGV2, the J call TRGJP2. Germline V gene lookup returns CDR1 EGSNGY and CDR2 YDSYNSKV. With V trimmed by 0 bases and J by 3 bases, 4 bases remained unmatched. This CDR3 is 15 amino acids long. The CDR3 nucleotides read TGTGCCACCTGGGACGGGCCGTGTAGTGATTGGATCAAGACGTTT. Amino acid sequence: CATWDGPCSDWIKTF.

This clone occurred many times. V gene TRGV8 combines with J gene TRGJ1 or TRGJ2. TCRdb carries no J gene annotation; the J gene was assigned here by matching the DNA with germline. V dropped 4 bases and J dropped 10; count of bases not matched to a gene: 7. Germline V lookup: CDR1 VENAVY, CDR2 YDSYNSRV. The CDR3 length is 11 residues. In DNA form, the CDR3 reads TGTGCCACCTGGGAGGGGAAAAAGAAACTCTTT. This encodes CATWEGKKKLF.

The table lists this clone with a few counts. Since a far larger clone is one base different, this is likely a read error. Distinct nucleotide sequences in the sample also encode this CDR3. This chain uses TRGV9 with TRGJ1 or TRGJ2. No J segment appears in TCRdb, so it was assigned here by matching the sequence to germline. Germline V CDR1 and CDR2: GITISATS, ISYDGTV (reference sequence). The CDR3 length is 11 residues. Trimming at V came to 10 bases and at J to 5 bases, leaving 8 bases not matched to a gene. CDR3: CAFPRDYKKLF. The CDR3 DNA sequence: TGTGCCTTTCCAAGGGATTATAAGAAACTCTTT.

This clone occurred many times. The CDR3 DNA sequence: TGTGCCACCTGGGATGGTGATGTAAGTGATTGGATCAAGACGTTT. This translates into CATWDGDVSDWIKTF. The chain combines TRGV4 with TRGJP2. Unmatched junction bases numbered 7, after V lost 1 base and J lost 5 bases. Germline CDR1 EGSTGY, CDR2 YDSYTSSV. The CDR3 has 15 amino acids.

By sample fraction, this clone is medium-sized (0.01 to 0.1%). This sequence joins TRGV9 and TRGJ1 or TRGJ2. Germline V gives CDR1 GITISATS, CDR2 ISYDGTV (reference sequence). V shed 3 bases and J 0 bases; nucleotides not matched to a gene: 14. This CDR3 spans 17 amino acids. The CDR3 region is CALWEPTTPWNYYKKLF. For the CDR3, the DNA is TGTGCCTTGTGGGAGCCAACAACCCCCTGGAATTATTATAAGAAACTCTTT.

In the case of this clone: TCRdb records a much larger clone's protein for this DNA, with a difference at residue 3 that likely arises from a read error; the protein given is the translation of the DNA. This chain joins TRGV9 and TRGJP1. No J gene is reported in TCRdb; it was inferred here by comparing the DNA with germline. Germline loops: CDR1 GITISATS, CDR2 ISYDGTV (reference sequence). The CDR3 spans 13 residues. In DNA form, the CDR3 reads TGTGCCATGTGGGAGATACGTGGTTGGTTCAAGATATTT. Protein: CAMWEIRGWFKIF.

This clone showed up just a few times. The protein recorded in TCRdb matches a much larger clone and deviates from this DNA's translation at residue 16, suggesting a read error; the protein here is obtained by translating the DNA. The chain joins TRGV9 to TRGJP1. The J gene is absent in TCRdb and was assigned here via DNA matching to germline. This CDR3 is built from 17 residues. V lost 1 base and J lost 15; bases outside the gene matches: 23. CDR1 and CDR2 (germline): GITISATS, ISYDGTV (reference sequence). Here the CDR3 DNA reads TGTGCCTTGTGGGAGGTCACGGATGAGTTGGGCAAAAAAATCAAGATATTT. Translation: CALWEVTDELGKKIKIF.